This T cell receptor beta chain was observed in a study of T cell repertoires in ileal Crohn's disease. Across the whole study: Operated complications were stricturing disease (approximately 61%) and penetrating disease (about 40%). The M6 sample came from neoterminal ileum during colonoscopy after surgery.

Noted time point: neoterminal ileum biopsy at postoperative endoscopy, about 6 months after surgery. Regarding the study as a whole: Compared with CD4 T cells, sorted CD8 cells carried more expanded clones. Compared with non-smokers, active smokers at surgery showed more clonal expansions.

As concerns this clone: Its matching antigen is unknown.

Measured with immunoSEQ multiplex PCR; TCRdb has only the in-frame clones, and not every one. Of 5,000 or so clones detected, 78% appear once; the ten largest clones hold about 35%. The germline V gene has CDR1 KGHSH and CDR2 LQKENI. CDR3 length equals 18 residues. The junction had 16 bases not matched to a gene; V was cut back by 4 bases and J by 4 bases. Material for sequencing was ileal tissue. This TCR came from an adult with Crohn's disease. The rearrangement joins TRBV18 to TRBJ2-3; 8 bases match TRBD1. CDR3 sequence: CASSRDRGKGKEADTQYF. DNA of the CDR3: TGTGCCAGCTCACGAGACAGGGGCAAGGGGAAGGAAGCAGATACGCAGTATTTT. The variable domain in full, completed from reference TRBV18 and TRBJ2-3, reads NAGVMQNPRHLVRRRGQEARLRCSPMKGHSHVYWYRQLPEEGLKFMVYLQKENIIDESGMPKERFSAEFPKEGPSILRIQQVVRGDSAAYFCASSRDRGKGKEADTQYFGPGTRLTVL.